This TCR beta chain was identified in a study of T cell repertoires in cytomegalovirus infection. The germline gives CDR1 SGHVS, CDR2 FNYEAQ. The CDR3 loop spans 15 amino acids. With regard to this clonotype: Its antigen remains unknown. Germline and junction disagree at one end, which may indicate a read error.

TCRdb independently ran MiXCR on the reads; one entry per CDR3 protein. This sample has hundreds of thousands of distinct CDR3 sequences; about 31% occur once, and the top ten carry over 10%. The rearrangement uses TRBV7-6 and TRBJ2-7; either TRBD1 or TRBD2 may supply D (6 bases each). The sample was cultured CD8+ T cells from PBMCs, taken from culture after CMV antigen stimulation. The sequence derives from a human donor in good health (CMV status not recorded). Some clones in this sample may be carry-over from other donors' samples. The CDR3: CVSSLEGGPNYEQYF. The CDR3 region has the DNA TGTGTCAGCAGCTTAGAAGGGGGGCCAAACTACGAGCAGTACTTC.